This T cell receptor beta chain was identified during a study of blood T cell repertoires in COVID-19. V trimming: 6 bases; J trimming: 6 bases; junction bases outside the gene matches: 8. The CDR3 contains 15 residues. Germline CDR1 and CDR2: KGHSH and LQKENI. In its sample, this clone was seen once. Profiling relied on immunoSEQ multiplex PCR, and the TCRdb table lists in-frame clones only, not all of them. This table has 120,000 or so clones, more than 70% appearing once. The V call is TRBV18, the J call TRBJ2-2; 9 nucleotides match TRBD1. The receptor was derived from a man in his sixties or seventies with acute or convalescent COVID-19. Sequenced: peripheral blood. As DNA, the CDR3 is TGTGCCAGCTCGCTCGGGACAGGGTCCGCCGGGGAGCTGTTTTTT. Translating gives CASSLGTGSAGELFF.